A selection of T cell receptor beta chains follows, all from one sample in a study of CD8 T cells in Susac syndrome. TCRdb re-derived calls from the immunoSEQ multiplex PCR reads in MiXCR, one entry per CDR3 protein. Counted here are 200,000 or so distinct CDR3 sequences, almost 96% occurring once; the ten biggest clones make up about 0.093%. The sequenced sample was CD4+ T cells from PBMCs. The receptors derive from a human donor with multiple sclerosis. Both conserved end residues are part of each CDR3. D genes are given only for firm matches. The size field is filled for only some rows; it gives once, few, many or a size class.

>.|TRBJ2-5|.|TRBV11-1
CASSTQGRGETQYF
TGTGCCAGCAGCACCCAGGGCAGGGGAGAGACCCAGTACTTC
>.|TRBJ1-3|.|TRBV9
CASSVQATGNTIYF
TGTGCCAGCAGCGTTCAGGCAACTGGAAACACCATATATTTT
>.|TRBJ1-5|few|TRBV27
CASSLSGGVGNQPQHF
TGTGCCAGCAGTTTATCAGGTGGGGTAGGCAATCAGCCCCAGCATTTT
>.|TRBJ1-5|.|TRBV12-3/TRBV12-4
CASSLAGGAQHF
TGTGCCAGCAGTTTAGCGGGGGGGGCCCAGCATTTT
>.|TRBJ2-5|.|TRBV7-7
CASSFSGQETQYF
TGTGCCAGCAGCTTCAGCGGGCAAGAGACCCAGTACTTC
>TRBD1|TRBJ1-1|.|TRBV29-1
CSVKFRRTGGIEAFF
TGCAGCGTTAAGTTCAGGAGGACAGGGGGGATAGAAGCTTTCTTT
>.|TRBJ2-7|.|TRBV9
CASSVGGFAEQYF
TGTGCCAGCAGCGTAGGTGGATTTGCGGAGCAGTACTTC
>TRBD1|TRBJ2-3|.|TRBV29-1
CSTQGDRGADTQYF
TGCAGCACCCAGGGGGACAGGGGAGCAGATACGCAGTATTTT
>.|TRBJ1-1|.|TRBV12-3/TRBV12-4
CASSLYRPDTEAFF
TGTGCCAGCAGTTTATACCGGCCCGACACTGAAGCTTTCTTT
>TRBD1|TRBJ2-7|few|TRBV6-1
CASYTGARYEQYF
TGTGCCAGTTACACAGGGGCCCGCTACGAGCAGTACTTC
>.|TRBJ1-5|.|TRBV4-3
CASSQDHGGHQPQHF
TGCGCCAGCAGCCAAGATCATGGGGGCCATCAGCCCCAGCATTTT
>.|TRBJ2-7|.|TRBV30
CAWSVGGVGYF
TGTGCCTGGAGTGTAGGGGGGGTCGGGTACTTC
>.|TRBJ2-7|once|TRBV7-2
CASTHREPYEQYF
TGTGCCAGCACCCACCGAGAGCCTTACGAGCAGTACTTC
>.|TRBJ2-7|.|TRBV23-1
CASSPRLVETALSEQYF
TGCGCCAGCAGTCCCCGACTAGTCGAAACAGCCCTAAGTGAGCAGTACTTC
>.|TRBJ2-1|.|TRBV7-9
CASSPGLQGLTYNEQFF
TGTGCCAGCAGCCCCGGACTACAGGGGCTTACCTACAATGAGCAGTTCTTC
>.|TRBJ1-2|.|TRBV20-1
CSARDVPRNGYTF
TGCAGTGCTAGAGACGTCCCGAGAAATGGCTACACCTTC
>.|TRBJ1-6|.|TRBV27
CASSSRGGRSYNSPLHF
TGTGCCAGCAGTTCGCGGGGGGGGAGGTCCTATAATTCACCCCTCCACTTT
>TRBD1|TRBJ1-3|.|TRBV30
CAWMRQGFSGNTIYF
TGTGCCTGGATGAGACAGGGTTTCTCTGGAAACACCATATATTTT
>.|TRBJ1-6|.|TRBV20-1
CSARSDRLRNNSPLHF
TGCAGTGCTAGGAGCGACAGACTAAGAAATAATTCACCCCTCCACTTT
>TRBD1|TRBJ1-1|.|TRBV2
CASSVTGFNTEAFF
TGTGCCAGCAGTGTGACAGGGTTTAACACTGAAGCTTTCTTT
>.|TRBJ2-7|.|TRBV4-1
CASSQDSNLAQKYEQYF
TGCGCCAGCAGCCAAGATTCCAATTTGGCACAGAAATACGAGCAGTACTTC
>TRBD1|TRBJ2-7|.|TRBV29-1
CSVDGQGADEQYF
TGCAGCGTTGATGGACAGGGGGCTGACGAGCAGTACTTC
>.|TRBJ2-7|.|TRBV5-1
CASSLAGAEIYEQYF
TGCGCCAGCAGCTTGGCAGGAGCGGAGATCTACGAGCAGTACTTC
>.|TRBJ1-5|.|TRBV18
CASSPTGSVQPQHF
TGTGCCAGCTCACCTACAGGGTCGGTTCAGCCCCAGCATTTT
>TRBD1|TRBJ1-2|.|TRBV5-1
CASSFQPPGTGYQSDGYTF
TGCGCCAGCAGCTTCCAACCGCCCGGGACAGGGTATCAATCGGACGGCTACACCTTC
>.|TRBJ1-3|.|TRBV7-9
CASSPRASGNTIYF
TGTGCCAGCAGCCCCAGGGCTTCTGGAAACACCATATATTTT
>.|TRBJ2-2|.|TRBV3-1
CASSLAEGELFF
TGTGCCAGCAGTTTGGCGGAGGGGGAGCTGTTTTTT
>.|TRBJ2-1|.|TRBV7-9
CASSRGSGPAGEQFF
TGTGCCAGCAGCAGGGGGTCTGGCCCGGCGGGTGAGCAGTTCTTC
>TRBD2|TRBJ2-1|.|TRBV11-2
CASSSKRGPSYNEQFF
TGTGCCAGCAGCTCGAAGCGGGGGCCCTCCTACAATGAGCAGTTCTTC
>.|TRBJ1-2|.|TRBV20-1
CSATQGTSGYTF
TGCAGTGCTACACAGGGAACCAGTGGCTACACCTTC
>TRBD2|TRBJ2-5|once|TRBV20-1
CSARDFSGGALETQYF
TGCAGTGCTAGAGATTTTAGCGGGGGGGCCCTGGAGACCCAGTACTTC
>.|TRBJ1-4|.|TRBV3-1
CASSQEGRGHEKLFF
TGTGCCAGCAGCCAAGAGGGCAGGGGACATGAAAAACTGTTTTTT
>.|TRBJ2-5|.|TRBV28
CASNKDKTRGETQYF
TGTGCCAGCAATAAGGACAAAACCCGTGGAGAGACCCAGTACTTC
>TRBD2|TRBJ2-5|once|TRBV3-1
CASSKLAAQETQYF
TGTGCCAGCAGCAAACTAGCGGCTCAAGAGACCCAGTACTTC
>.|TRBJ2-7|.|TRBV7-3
CASSLKGTAGAYEQYF
TGTGCCAGCAGCTTAAAGGGAACGGCAGGGGCCTACGAGCAGTACTTC
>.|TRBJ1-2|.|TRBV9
CASSVWGGDYGYTF
TGTGCCAGCAGCGTCTGGGGAGGGGACTATGGCTACACCTTC
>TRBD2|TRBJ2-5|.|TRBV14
CASSPRREGAQYF
TGTGCCAGCAGCCCCCGCAGGGAGGGCGCCCAGTACTTC
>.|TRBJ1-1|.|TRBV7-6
CSAAEVRGRTEAFF
TGTTCCGCCGCAGAGGTGCGGGGTAGAACTGAAGCTTTCTTT
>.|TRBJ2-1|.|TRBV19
CASSLDSYNEQFF
TGTGCCAGTAGTCTTGACTCGTACAATGAGCAGTTCTTC
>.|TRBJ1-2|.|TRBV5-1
CASSLEGKYGYTF
TGCGCCAGCAGCTTGGAGGGGAAGTATGGCTACACCTTC
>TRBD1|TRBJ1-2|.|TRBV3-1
CASSKPRDRELHGYTF
TGTGCCAGCAGCAAACCCCGGGACAGGGAGTTGCATGGCTACACCTTC
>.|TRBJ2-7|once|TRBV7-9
CASSSPGPGLYEQYF
TGTGCCAGCAGCTCTCCGGGGCCCGGGCTCTACGAGCAGTACTTC
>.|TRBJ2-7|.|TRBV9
CASSPHEGGGYEQYF
TGTGCCAGCAGCCCGCACGAGGGTGGCGGGTACGAGCAGTACTTC
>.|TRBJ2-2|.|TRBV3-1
CASSLKPTSSGELFF
TGTGCCAGCAGCCTAAAACCTACTAGTTCCGGGGAGCTGTTTTTT
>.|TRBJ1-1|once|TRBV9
CASSVVGATEAFF
TGTGCCAGCAGCGTAGTAGGGGCCACTGAAGCTTTCTTT
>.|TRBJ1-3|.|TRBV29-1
CSVEPRVSGNTIYF
TGCAGCGTTGAGCCCAGGGTCTCTGGAAACACCATATATTTT
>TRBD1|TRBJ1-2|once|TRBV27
CASSLSPHQGVVYGYTF
TGTGCCAGCAGTTTATCTCCCCACCAGGGGGTTGTATATGGCTACACCTTC
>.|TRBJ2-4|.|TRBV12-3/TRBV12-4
CASREVGKNIQYF
TGTGCCAGCAGGGAGGTAGGAAAAAACATTCAGTACTTC
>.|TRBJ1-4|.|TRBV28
CASRPQGVKLFF
TGTGCCAGCAGGCCACAGGGTGTAAAACTGTTTTTT